This T cell receptor (beta chain) was observed in a study of pediatric ulcerative colitis. Study findings and constraints: Rectal repertoires separated controls, mild-moderate and acute severe colitis. Rectal pinch biopsies may include blood-derived T cells.

This clone is a singleton in its sample. The antigen remains undetermined. The CDR3 covers 17 residues. V shed 1 base and J shed 1 base, with 16 bases lying between them. The germline gives CDR1 SEHNR, CDR2 FQNEAQ (reference sequence). Rectal tissue came from one to two pinch biopsies taken at colonoscopy. The survey-level immunoSEQ assay was used. Each sample received Survey-level depth of up to 500,000 reads. Method: immunoSEQ multiplex PCR; TCRdb's copy keeps in-frame clones and lacks some. Here the sample spans over 30,000 clones, around 80% being singletons. The source is a boy under 18 with mild ulcerative colitis. Sequenced material: gut tissue. The chain couples TRBV7-9 to TRBJ1-2; D is undetermined. DNA for the CDR3: TGTGCCAGCAGCTTAGGAAGCATTTCCTCTATTAACTATGGCTACACCTTC. As protein: CASSLGSISSINYGYTF.